Shown below are 22 T cell receptor beta chains from a single sample sequenced in a study of blood T cell repertoires in COVID-19. The assay was immunoSEQ multiplex PCR, and TCRdb's table has in-frame clones only and misses some. This table has 150,000 to 250,000 clones, roughly 84% appearing once. Sequenced material: PBMCs or T cells enriched from blood (not recorded which). Receptor source: a man aged 35 to 55 who had recovered from COVID-19.

The chain combines TRBV6-5 with TRBJ2-3; 7 positions agree with TRBD2. Germline V CDR1 and CDR2: MNHEY, SVGAGI. The CDR3 contains 12 residues. V dropped 7 bases and J dropped 4; count of bases not matched to a gene: 2. The CDR3 here is CASNLAADTQYF. For the CDR3, the DNA is TGTGCCAGCAACCTAGCGGCAGATACGCAGTATTTT.

The chain couples TRBV18 to TRBJ1-5, with 8 bases that match TRBD1. Germline V gene data show CDR1 as KGHSH and CDR2 as LQKENI. With V trimmed by 3 bases and J by 3 bases, 4 bases remained unmatched. The CDR3 has 15 amino acids. CDR3 nucleotides: TGTGCCAGCTCACCCCGACAGGGGTACAATCAGCCCCAGCATTTT. Amino acid sequence: CASSPRQGYNQPQHF.

V usage is TRBV7-2 and J usage is TRBJ2-7; TRBD1 is a possible D gene (5 bases). V shed 0 bases and J shed 4 bases, with 7 bases lying between them. Germline V gives CDR1 SGHTA, CDR2 FQGNSA. The CDR3 spans 13 residues. The CDR3 loop is CASSLATDYEQYF. As DNA, the CDR3 is TGTGCCAGCAGCTTAGCGACAGATTACGAGCAGTACTTC.

V and J are TRBV2 and TRBJ1-2, with 8 bases matching TRBD1. CDR1 is SNHLY and CDR2 is FYNNEI in the germline V gene. This CDR3 is built from 15 residues. V trimming: 6 bases; J trimming: 7 bases; junction bases outside the gene matches: 13. In DNA, the CDR3 is TGTGCCAGCAGGTCTGGACAGGGTGGATGGCTTGGCTACACCTTC. It encodes CASRSGQGGWLGYTF.

There are many counts of this clone. The J gene is TRBJ2-1, the V gene TRBV9; D unresolved. V lost 4 bases and J 1 base, leaving 9 bases between the germline ends. This CDR3 comprises 14 residues. From germline, CDR1 is SGDLS and CDR2 YYNGEE. The CDR3, as DNA: TGTGCCAGCAGCCCCCGTAGTTCCTACAATGAGCAGTTCTTC. Protein: CASSPRSSYNEQFF.

The rearrangement uses TRBV5-1 and TRBJ2-1; 11 bases are a match to TRBD1. This CDR3 spans 16 amino acids. Germline V CDR1 and CDR2: SGHRS, YFSETQ. The V segment lost 3 bases and the J segment 7 bases; nucleotides outside the gene matches: 9. As DNA, the CDR3 is TGCGCCAGCAGCTCCGGGACAGGGGGAATTTGGAATGAGCAGTTCTTC. Its protein product is CASSSGTGGIWNEQFF.

The chain employs TRBV24-1 and TRBJ1-2; a weak D match, TRBD1 (6 bases). Trimming removed 5 bases at V and 2 bases at J, with 17 bases between. This CDR3 is built from 16 residues. Germline V gene sequence: CDR1 KGHDR, CDR2 SFDVKD. CDR3 sequence (DNA): TGTGCCACCAGTGCGTCCACCGGTCAGGGGAACTATGGCTACACCTTC. Translating gives CATSASTGQGNYGYTF.

The gene calls are TRBV19 and TRBJ1-1, with 7 bases matching TRBD1. This CDR3 has 13 amino acids. The trim removed 2 bases at V and 3 bases at J, leaving 0 bases unmatched. Germline lookup yields CDR1 LNHDA and CDR2 SQIVND (reference sequence). CDR3 protein: CASSIQGDTEAFF. DNA of the CDR3: TGTGCCAGTAGTATACAGGGGGACACTGAAGCTTTCTTT. The complete variable domain, with remaining parts taken from reference TRBV19 and TRBJ1-1, reads DGGITQSPKYLFRKEGQNVTLSCEQNLNHDAMYWYRQDPGQGLRLIYYSQIVNDFQKGDIAEGYSVSREKKESFPLTVTSAQKNPTAFYLCASSIQGDTEAFFGQGTRLTVV.

The chain recombines TRBV7-2 with TRBJ1-1, with unresolved D. Germline loops: CDR1 SGHTA, CDR2 FQGNSA. V was trimmed by 5 bases and J by 11 bases, leaving 18 bases between them. This CDR3 has 13 amino acids. The CDR3: CASSRISGGLAFF. The CDR3 coding sequence is TGTGCCAGCAGCCGGATCTCTGGAGGGCTCGCTTTCTTT.

The chain joins TRBV7-6 to TRBJ1-1; 11 nucleotides line up with TRBD1. CDR1 is SGHVS, CDR2 FNYEAQ, per germline. With 5 bases clipped from V and 0 bases from J, the junction kept 2 bases outside the gene matches. The CDR3 sequence is 15 residues long. For the CDR3, the DNA is TGTGCCAGCAGCAAGGGACAGGGGGTGAACACTGAAGCTTTCTTT. It is translated as CASSKGQGVNTEAFF. Using reference TRBV7-6 and TRBJ1-1 for the parts outside the CDR3, the full variable domain is GAGVSQSPRYKVTKRGQDVALRCDPISGHVSLYWYRQALGQGPEFLTYFNYEAQQDKSGLPNDRFSAERPEGSISTLTIQRTEQRDSAMYRCASSKGQGVNTEAFFGQGTRLTVV.

This chain links TRBV4-2 with TRBJ2-3; D might be TRBD2 (5 bases). CDR3 size: 16 residues. Germline loops: CDR1 LGHNA, CDR2 YNFKEQ. V gave up 1 base and J gave up 0 bases, with 11 bases separating them. CDR3 sequence reads: CASSQVDYPSTDTQYF. The CDR3 coding sequence is TGTGCCAGCAGCCAAGTAGACTACCCAAGCACAGATACGCAGTATTTT.

V usage is TRBV18 and J usage is TRBJ1-1, with D possibly TRBD1 on 6 matching bases. This CDR3 is built from 16 residues. V was cut by 6 bases and J by 5 bases, with 22 bases left in between. CDR1 KGHSH and CDR2 LQKENI come from the germline V gene. The CDR3, as DNA: TGTGCCAGCTCGCTTACAGGGCAGCGTGCCGAGACTGAAGCTTTCTTT. Its translation: CASSLTGQRAETEAFF.

The chain couples TRBV25-1 to TRBJ2-3, with D hard to call. This CDR3 has 12 residues. V dropped 4 bases and J dropped 8 bases, with 10 bases sitting between them. Germline-derived CDR1 and CDR2 are MGHDK and SYGVNS. This CDR3 reads CASSGDSSTQYF. In DNA, the CDR3 is TGTGCCAGCAGTGGCGACTCCTCTACGCAGTATTTT.

The gene calls are TRBV6-1 and TRBJ1-1; 8 nucleotides align to TRBD1. J was trimmed by 5 bases and V by 3 bases; bases with no gene match: 11. The CDR3 is made up of 16 amino acids. Germline loops: CDR1 MNHNS, CDR2 SASEGT. The CDR3 loop reads CASSDPGAGGETEAFF. The CDR3 DNA is TGTGCCAGCAGTGACCCCGGGGCAGGGGGCGAAACTGAAGCTTTCTTT.

The chain uses TRBV27 and TRBJ1-5; D remains ambiguous. Trimming stripped 4 bases from V and 0 bases from J, with 4 bases between. CDR3 length: 13 amino acids. The germline CDR1 and CDR2 sequences are MNHEY and SMNVEV (reference sequence). The CDR3 reads CASSYYSNQPQHF. The CDR3 DNA follows: TGTGCCAGCAGTTACTATAGCAATCAGCCCCAGCATTTT.

The chain employs TRBV27 and TRBJ2-3; TRBD1 might be the D (6 bases). From germline, CDR1 is MNHEY and CDR2 SMNVEV (reference sequence). The CDR3 totals 18 residues. Trimming removed 5 bases from V and 4 bases from J, with 25 bases in between. CDR3 bases: TGTGCCAGCAGTACCTCTCTGGGGGCCAGGGTGGAAGCAGATACGCAGTATTTT. It translates to CASSTSLGARVEADTQYF.

The table lists this clone with a count of one. This rearrangement joins TRBV11-3 to TRBJ2-1; the D gene is possibly TRBD2 (6 bases). The CDR3 contains 16 residues. Germline lookup yields CDR1 SGHNT and CDR2 YENEEA. With 5 bases removed from V and 1 base from J, the gap between germline ends came to 15 bases. In DNA form, the CDR3 reads TGTGCCAGCAGCCCAGTAGGAGGGGTATCCTACAATGAGCAGTTCTTC. Amino acid sequence: CASSPVGGVSYNEQFF.

This clone was counted only a few times. J is TRBJ1-5 and V is TRBV19, with D unclear. CDR3 length: 12 residues. Germline values: CDR1 LNHDA, CDR2 SQIVND (reference sequence). V was trimmed by 5 bases and J by 7 bases, leaving 9 bases between them. The CDR3 sequence: CASSWVAQPQHF. For the CDR3, the DNA is TGTGCCAGTAGTTGGGTAGCACAGCCCCAGCATTTT.

This chain connects TRBV19 to TRBJ2-1; 10 bases are a match to TRBD1. Germline V gene sequence: CDR1 LNHDA, CDR2 SQIVND (reference sequence). This CDR3 comprises 14 residues. Trimming at V came to 4 bases and at J to 14 bases, leaving 11 bases not matched to a gene. The CDR3: CASSTYRPGQGKFF. The CDR3 DNA is TGTGCCAGTAGTACGTACCGACCGGGACAGGGGAAGTTCTTC. The variable domain in full, with the rest retrieved from reference TRBV19 and TRBJ2-1, is DGGITQSPKYLFRKEGQNVTLSCEQNLNHDAMYWYRQDPGQGLRLIYYSQIVNDFQKGDIAEGYSVSREKKESFPLTVTSAQKNPTAFYLCASSTYRPGQGKFFGPGTRLTVL.

The chain joins TRBV5-1 to TRBJ2-5; 7 positions agree with TRBD1. J was trimmed by 5 bases and V by 2 bases; bases with no gene match: 6. CDR1 is SGHRS and CDR2 is YFSETQ in the germline V gene. The CDR3 contains 14 residues. This CDR3 reads CASSLDRAGETQYF. CDR3 sequence (DNA): TGCGCCAGCAGCTTAGACAGGGCAGGGGAGACCCAGTACTTC.

The chain is built from TRBV5-4 and TRBJ1-2; D not resolved. Germline loops: CDR1 SGHNT, CDR2 YYREEE (reference sequence). Trimming stripped 0 bases from V and 8 bases from J, with 8 bases between. The CDR3 consists of 12 residues. CDR3 sequence (DNA): TGTGCCAGCAGCTTGGGGCCGGAGGGCTACACCTTC. Protein product: CASSLGPEGYTF.

The chain has TRBV24-1 and TRBJ2-3, with TRBD2 matching 11 bases. This CDR3 spans 18 amino acids. The germline CDR1 and CDR2 sequences are KGHDR and SFDVKD. V lost 4 bases and J lost 1; bases outside the gene matches: 9. Here the CDR3 DNA reads TGTGCCACCAGTGACCCCAAGATACTAGCGGGGGGCACAGATACGCAGTATTTT. Amino acids: CATSDPKILAGGTDTQYF.